Listed here is a single T cell receptor beta chain. This sample is part of a study of T cell changes during pregnancy in multiple sclerosis. TCRdb keeps only in-frame clones here, not all; method: immunoSEQ multiplex PCR. The data contain 40,000 to 60,000 clones, approximately 95% of them singletons. This CDR3 comprises 14 residues. V was pared by 7 bases and J by 3 bases, with 18 bases between. In germline, CDR1 is SQVTM, CDR2 ANQGSEA. The TCR originated in a female donor with multiple sclerosis, enrolled in a pregnancy study. The sample was CD4+ T cells from peripheral blood mononuclear cells, taken in the third trimester of pregnancy. The genes are TRBV29-1 and TRBJ1-1; D might be TRBD1 (5 bases). The CDR3, as DNA: TGCAGCGGGGCCCCGACAGCATCCTACACTGAAGCTTTCTTT. This gives the protein CSGAPTASYTEAFF.